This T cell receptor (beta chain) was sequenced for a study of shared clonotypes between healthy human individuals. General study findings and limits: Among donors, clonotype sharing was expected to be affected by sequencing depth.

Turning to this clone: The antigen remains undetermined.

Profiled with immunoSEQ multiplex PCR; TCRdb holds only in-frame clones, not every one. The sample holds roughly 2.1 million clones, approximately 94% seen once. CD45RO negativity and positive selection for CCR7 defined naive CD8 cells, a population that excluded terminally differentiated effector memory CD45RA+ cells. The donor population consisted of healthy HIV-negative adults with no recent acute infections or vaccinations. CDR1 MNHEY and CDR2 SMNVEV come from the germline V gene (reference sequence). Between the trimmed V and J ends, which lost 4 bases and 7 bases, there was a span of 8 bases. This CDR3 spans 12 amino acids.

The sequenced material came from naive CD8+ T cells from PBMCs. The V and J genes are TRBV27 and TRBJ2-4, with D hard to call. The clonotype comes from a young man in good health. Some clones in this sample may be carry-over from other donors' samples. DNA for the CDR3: TGTGCCAGCAGTTACGATGGGAACATTCAGTACTTC. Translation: CASSYDGNIQYF.